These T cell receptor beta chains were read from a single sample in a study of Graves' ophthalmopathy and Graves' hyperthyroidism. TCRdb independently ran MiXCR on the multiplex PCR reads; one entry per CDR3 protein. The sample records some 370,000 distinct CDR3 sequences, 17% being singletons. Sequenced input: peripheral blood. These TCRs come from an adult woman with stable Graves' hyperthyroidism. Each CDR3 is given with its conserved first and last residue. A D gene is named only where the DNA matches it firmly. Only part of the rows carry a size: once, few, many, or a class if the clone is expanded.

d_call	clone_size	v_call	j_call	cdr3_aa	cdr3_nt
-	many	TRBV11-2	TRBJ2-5	CASSLVGGSGLQETQYF	TGTGCCAGCAGCTTAGTCGGGGGTAGCGGTCTTCAAGAGACCCAGTACTTC
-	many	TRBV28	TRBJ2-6	CASSQTHSGANVLTF	TGTGCCAGCAGTCAGACTCACTCTGGGGCCAACGTCCTGACTTTC
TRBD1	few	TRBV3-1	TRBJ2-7	CASSHYGQVGEQYF	TGTGCCAGCAGCCACTACGGACAGGTTGGCGAGCAGTACTTC
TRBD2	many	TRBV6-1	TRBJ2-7	CASNTGTSAYEQYF	TGTGCCAGCAATACCGGGACTAGCGCCTACGAGCAGTACTTC
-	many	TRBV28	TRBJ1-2	CASSLTGTYGYTF	TGTGCCAGCAGTTTAACGGGGACCTATGGCTACACCTTC
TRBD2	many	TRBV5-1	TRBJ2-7	CASSLGTAGEGYEQYF	TGCGCCAGCAGCTTGGGGACGGCGGGAGAGGGGTACGAGCAGTACTTC
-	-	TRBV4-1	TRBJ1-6	CASRNRATNSPPHF	TGCGCCAGCAGAAACAGGGCGACTAATTCACCCCCCCACTTT
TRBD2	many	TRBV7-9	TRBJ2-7	CASSSLAGEGYEQYF	TGTGCCAGCAGTTCTCTAGCGGGAGAGGGCTACGAGCAGTACTTC
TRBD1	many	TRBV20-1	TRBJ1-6	CSARGTGNSPLHF	TGCAGTGCTAGGGGGACAGGGAATTCACCCCTCCACTTT
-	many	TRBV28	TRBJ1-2	CAGGGTYYGYTF	TGTGCCGGTGGCGGCACTTACTATGGCTACACCTTC
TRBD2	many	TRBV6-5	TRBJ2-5	CASSYRDYAQETQYF	TGTGCCAGCAGTTACCGGGACTACGCCCAAGAGACCCAGTACTTC
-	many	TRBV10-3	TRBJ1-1	CAISDPGMDPNTEAFF	TGTGCCATCAGTGATCCCGGCATGGACCCGAACACTGAAGCTTTCTTT
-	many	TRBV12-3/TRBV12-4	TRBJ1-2	CASSLVRNYGYTF	TGTGCCAGCAGTTTAGTACGGAACTATGGCTACACCTTC
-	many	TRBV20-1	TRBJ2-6	CSARGKGVAGANVLTF	TGCAGTGCTAGAGGCAAGGGAGTGGCTGGGGCCAACGTCCTGACTTTC
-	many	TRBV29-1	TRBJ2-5	CSVEGGAGGETQYF	TGCAGCGTGGAGGGCGGTGCTGGGGGAGAGACCCAGTACTTC
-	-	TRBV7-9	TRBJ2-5	CASSLDSKRETQYF	TGTGCCAGCAGCTTAGATAGTAAGAGAGAGACCCAGTACTTC
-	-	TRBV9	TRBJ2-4	CASSVVIRAKNIQYF	TGTGCCAGCAGCGTAGTTATAAGGGCCAAAAACATTCAGTACTTC
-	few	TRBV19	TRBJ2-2	CASSGNHRVGDSGELFF	TGTGCCAGTAGTGGAAATCACAGGGTTGGGGACTCCGGGGAGCTGTTTTTT
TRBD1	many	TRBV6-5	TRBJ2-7	CASSYPRQGVSYEQYF	TGTGCCAGCAGTTACCCCAGACAGGGGGTCTCCTACGAGCAGTACTTC
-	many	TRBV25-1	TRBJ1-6	CASSEYPGSPSPLHF	TGTGCCAGCAGTGAATATCCGGGTTCCCCCTCACCCCTCCACTTT
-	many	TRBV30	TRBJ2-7	CAWSVSNTYEQYF	TGTGCCTGGAGTGTATCCAATACCTACGAGCAGTACTTC
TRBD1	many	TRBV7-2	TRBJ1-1	CASSLRRTGLNTEAFF	TGTGCCAGCAGCTTACGCCGGACAGGGTTAAACACTGAAGCTTTCTTT